The T cell receptor (beta chain) described here comes from a study of cytomegalovirus exposure and HLA in healthy donors. Across the whole study: In a previous analysis, around 110 million unique TCR beta sequences were found from 150 million to 200 million T cells.

Healthy bone marrow donors made up the donor group. Trimming stripped 6 bases from V and 3 bases from J, with 9 bases between. This CDR3 has 12 amino acids. From germline, CDR1 is MNHEY and CDR2 SMNVEV (reference sequence). Study outcomes and limitations: The study designated 150 to 200 TCR beta chains cytomegalovirus-associated.

PCR amplification relied on 60 Vbeta primers (plus 13 Jbeta primers). The data were produced by immunoSEQ multiplex PCR, yet TCRdb's version contains in-frame clones alone and is incomplete. The sample records about 130,000 clones, roughly four fifths being singletons. On this clone: Its specificity is not known.

The rearrangement links TRBV27 to TRBJ2-7; tentatively, D is TRBD2 (6 bases). The receptor was derived from a woman between 35 and 50 years old in good health and CMV-seropositive. Input material: PBMCs. The CDR3 spells CASRGGSYEQYF. In DNA form, the CDR3 reads TGTGCCAGCAGGGGGGGAAGCTACGAGCAGTACTTC.